One sample yielded the 10 T cell receptor beta chains listed below, sequenced in a study of blood T cell repertoires in COVID-19. The table came from immunoSEQ multiplex PCR; TCRdb's copy has only in-frame clones and leaves some out. The sample consists of 150,000 or so clones, 87% of them appearing once. Sequenced: peripheral blood. The receptors were sampled from a woman between 50 and 59 years old with acute or convalescent COVID-19.

The chain combines TRBV2 with TRBJ1-1; tentatively, D is TRBD1 (6 bases). Trimming stripped 5 bases from V and 5 bases from J, with 12 bases between. Germline V gives CDR1 SNHLY, CDR2 FYNNEI. The CDR3 is 13 amino acids. The CDR3 nucleotides read TGTGCCAGCAGTCGGAGGGGGGGGACTGAAGCTTTCTTT. Encoded protein: CASSRRGGTEAFF.

V and J are TRBV18 and TRBJ1-5, with D hard to call. Germline-derived CDR1 and CDR2 are KGHSH and LQKENI. Trimming removed 6 bases at V and 5 bases at J, with 14 bases between. This CDR3 comprises 14 residues. CDR3 DNA sequence: TGTGCCAGCTCTCCTCGAGGGAGGGATCAGCCCCAGCATTTT. Translated, it gives CASSPRGRDQPQHF.

This chain uses TRBV7-2 with TRBJ1-2; perhaps TRBD1 as D (6 bases). Trimming pared 1 base from V and 2 bases from J, leaving 8 bases between. The CDR3 has 14 residues. CDR1 SGHTA and CDR2 FQGNSA come from the germline V gene. The CDR3 region is CASSLVDRNYGYTF. Here the CDR3 DNA reads TGTGCCAGCAGCTTAGTAGACAGGAACTATGGCTACACCTTC. The full variable domain, its missing parts supplied by reference TRBV7-2 and TRBJ1-2, is GAGVSQSPSNKVTEKGKDVELRCDPISGHTALYWYRQSLGQGLEFLIYFQGNSAPDKSGLPSDRFSAERTGGSVSTLTIQRTQQEDSAVYLCASSLVDRNYGYTFGSGTRLTVV.

V gene TRBV19 combines with J gene TRBJ1-1; D unclear. The germline gives CDR1 LNHDA, CDR2 SQIVND (reference sequence). V was cut by 4 bases and J by 5 bases, with 14 bases left in between. CDR3 length: 14 amino acids. The CDR3 DNA reads TGTGCCAGTAGTAGAGACACCTCGGGTACTGAAGCTTTCTTT. It is translated as CASSRDTSGTEAFF.

The rearrangement uses TRBV3-1 (or the pseudogene TRBV3-2) and TRBJ1-6; D is unresolved. V was clipped by 6 bases and J by 5 bases, with 11 bases between them. The CDR3 consists of 14 residues. The V gene's germline CDR1 is LGHDT and CDR2 YNNKEL (reference sequence). The DNA for the CDR3 is TGTGCCAGCAGACAGAATTTTCATAATTCACCCCTCCACTTT. It yields the protein CASRQNFHNSPLHF.

The chain recombines TRBV2 with TRBJ2-1, with D possibly TRBD2 on 7 matching bases. V shed 10 bases and J shed 2 bases, with 15 bases lying between them. The CDR3 is made up of 14 amino acids. Germline V gives CDR1 SNHLY, CDR2 FYNNEI. CDR3 nucleotides: TGTGCCACGGGAGGCGGGGGCGCCTACAATGAGCAGTTCTTC. It is translated as CATGGGGAYNEQFF.

The rearrangement links TRBV7-2 to TRBJ2-7, with 10 bases lining up with TRBD2. With V trimmed by 2 bases and J by 2 bases, 6 bases remained unmatched. Germline loops: CDR1 SGHTA, CDR2 FQGNSA. CDR3 length: 16 residues. The CDR3 here is CASSLFLGLATYEQYF. In DNA form, the CDR3 reads TGTGCCAGCAGCTTATTTCTGGGACTAGCGACCTACGAGCAGTACTTC.

This chain uses TRBV5-5 with TRBJ1-2; the D gene is possibly TRBD1 (5 bases). The CDR3 length is 15 residues. CDR1 SGHKS and CDR2 YYEKEE come from the germline V gene (reference sequence). V gave up 0 bases and J gave up 4 bases, with 13 bases separating them. The CDR3 nucleotides read TGTGCCAGCAGCTTGGTGTTAGGGGAAGGCTATGGCTACACCTTC. Its protein is CASSLVLGEGYGYTF.

The chain has TRBV3-1 (or the pseudogene TRBV3-2) and TRBJ2-1; a weak D match, TRBD1 (6 bases). The CDR3 loop spans 16 amino acids. The germline V gene encodes CDR1 LGHDT and CDR2 YNNKEL (reference sequence). V dropped 3 bases and J dropped 10 bases, with 22 bases sitting between them. The CDR3 spells CASSHDRDTVYREQFF. For the CDR3, the DNA is TGTGCCAGCAGCCACGACCGGGACACGGTCTACAGAGAGCAGTTCTTC.

The CDR3: CASSKDRPGLYEQYF. In DNA form, the CDR3 reads TGTGCCAGCTCCAAGGACAGGCCAGGGCTCTACGAGCAGTACTTC. V is TRBV18 and J is TRBJ2-7, with 7 bases identical to TRBD1. The ends lost 6 bases at V and 3 bases at J; junction bases unmatched: 11. This CDR3 comprises 15 residues. Germline loops: CDR1 KGHSH, CDR2 LQKENI.